Included here is one T cell receptor (beta chain) sequence, with context. Its target is unknown. MiXCR, run by TCRdb on the reads, gives a single entry per CDR3 protein. The table records about 59,000 distinct CDR3 sequences, 62% of them present only once. This record belongs to a study of type 1 regulatory T cells. On the study more broadly: T-allo10 is a Tr1-enriched, alloantigen-specific CD4 T cell product made in vitro.

CDR3 length equals 19 residues. The V gene end was trimmed by 0 bases and the J gene end by 0 bases; junction bases not matched to a gene: 9. Germline CDR1 and CDR2: SGHTA and FQGNSA. Study findings and constraints: Type 1 regulatory T cells had a more restricted TCR repertoire than non-type 1 regulatory T cells.

Specimen: cultured non-Tr1 T cells, either the whole culture or a sorted T cell fraction (not recorded which). The chain is built from TRBV7-2 and TRBJ1-5, with TRBD1 identical over 9 bases. The receptor was derived from a human donor in good health. CDR3 protein: CASSLANRGRHYSNQPQHF. The DNA of the CDR3 is TGTGCCAGCAGCTTAGCTAACAGGGGGCGGCATTATAGCAATCAGCCCCAGCATTTT.